One sample yielded the 19 T cell receptor beta chains listed below, sequenced in a study of T cells in Graves' hyperthyroidism and ophthalmopathy. The CDR3 regions of TCR beta were amplified from RNA transcripts. Primed by the HTBI set, a first-round RT-PCR was run on the TCR CDR3. Via MiXCR, TCRdb re-called the multiplex PCR reads, giving one row per CDR3 protein. The profile covers about 300,000 distinct CDR3 sequences, with around a fifth appearing a single time and 39% taken by the ten largest. Sequencing was carried out using blood. These receptors were taken from a man aged 50-59 years with Graves' ophthalmopathy.

This clonotype was seen only once. A read error may explain this, as a much larger clone is one base away. The chain uses TRBV7-9 and TRBJ1-1; 10 positions match TRBD1. V trimming: 4 bases; J trimming: 4 bases; junction bases outside the gene matches: 3. The V gene's germline CDR1 is SEHNR and CDR2 FQNEAQ (reference sequence). The CDR3 sequence is 14 residues long. As DNA, the CDR3 is TGTGCCAGCAGCTCCGGGACAGGGGCCACTGAAGCTTTCTTT. It is translated as CASSSGTGATEAFF. Together with reference TRBV7-9 and TRBJ1-1, the CDR3 gives the full variable domain: DTGVSQNPRHKITKRGQNVTFRCDPISEHNRLYWYRQTLGQGPEFLTYFQNEAQLEKSRLLSDRFSAERPKGSFSTLEIQRTEQGDSAMYLCASSSGTGATEAFFGQGTRLTVV.

This clonotype was seen many times. CDR3 sequence reads: CASSIPGQGARQPQHF. The CDR3 nucleotides read TGTGCCAGTAGTATTCCGGGACAGGGGGCGAGGCAGCCCCAGCATTTT. This rearrangement joins TRBV19 to TRBJ1-5; TRBD1 matches at 12 bases. The ends lost 3 bases at V and 7 bases at J; junction bases unmatched: 7. This CDR3 spans 16 amino acids. Per the germline V gene, CDR1 is LNHDA and CDR2 is SQIVND (reference sequence).

This clonotype was counted many times. The chain joins TRBV28 to TRBJ2-7; 7 positions match TRBD1. Unmatched junction bases numbered 6, after V lost 5 bases and J lost 2 bases. Germline V gene sequence: CDR1 MDHEN, CDR2 SYDVKM. This CDR3 is built from 14 residues. CDR3 nucleotide sequence: TGTGCCAGCAGTCTCGACAGGGTTCCCTACGAGCAGTACTTC. Residues: CASSLDRVPYEQYF.

V and J are TRBV5-1 and TRBJ2-3; no clear D gene. CDR1 is SGHRS and CDR2 is YFSETQ in the germline V gene. V lost 0 bases, J lost 5 bases, and 10 bases lay in between. The CDR3 has 14 residues. The CDR3 DNA reads as TGCGCCAGCAGCTTGGCCTCTTTAGGAGATACGCAGTATTTT. Its translation is CASSLASLGDTQYF.

The V gene is TRBV12-3 or TRBV12-4, the J gene TRBJ1-1; D gene unclear. V was pared by 2 bases and J by 0 bases, with 7 bases between. The CDR3 is 14 amino acids. The CDR3 DNA reads as TGTGCCAGCAGTTTAAGTCACATGAACACTGAAGCTTTCTTT. Translation: CASSLSHMNTEAFF.

This clonotype appeared a few times. The chain joins TRBV4-1 to TRBJ2-1; 8 bases map to TRBD1. This CDR3 spans 14 amino acids. The J segment lost 3 bases and the V segment lost 4 bases, leaving 2 bases of the junction unmatched. Germline CDR1 MGHRA, CDR2 YSYEKL. In nucleotides, the CDR3 is TGCGCCAGCAGCCGGGGGACAGGCTACAATGAGCAGTTCTTC. Its protein is CASSRGTGYNEQFF.

This clonotype was detected ten times or more. The chain links TRBV30 to TRBJ1-1, with D unclear. The V end lost 1 base, the J end lost 7 bases, and 13 bases lay between the germline ends. The CDR3 covers 13 residues. The germline V gene has CDR1 GTSNPN and CDR2 SVGIG (reference sequence). The CDR3 nucleotides read TGTGCCTGGAGTGCCCTTGGACGGTATGAAGCTTTCTTT. It translates to CAWSALGRYEAFF. Full variable domain (remainder filled in from reference TRBV30 and TRBJ1-1): SQTIHQWPATLVQPVGSPLSLECTVEGTSNPNLYWYRQAAGRGLQLLFYSVGIGQISSEVPQNLSASRPQDRQFILSSKKLLLSDSGFYLCAWSALGRYEAFFGQGTRLTVV.

This clonotype showed up just a few times. The rearrangement joins TRBV14 to TRBJ1-1, with 7 positions matching TRBD1. The germline gives CDR1 SGHDN, CDR2 FVKESK. The junction had 8 bases not matched to a gene; V was cut back by 7 bases and J by 6 bases. This CDR3 region has 13 residues. This CDR3 is CASNRKGAAEAFF. CDR3 nucleotides: TGTGCCAGCAACCGCAAGGGGGCCGCTGAAGCTTTCTTT.

As regards this clonotype: One end of the junction is discordant with germline, which a read error may explain. V gene TRBV6-1 combines with J gene TRBJ2-7; D remains ambiguous. In germline, CDR1 is MNHNS, CDR2 SASEGT. The CDR3 is 11 residues long. The CDR3 spells CATSELVEQYF. DNA for the CDR3: TGTGCCACCAGTGAATTGGTCGAGCAGTACTTC.

This clonotype was observed at least ten times. V usage is TRBV5-1 and J usage is TRBJ2-7; TRBD2 matches 9 bases. The J segment lost 0 bases and the V segment lost 2 bases, leaving 12 bases of the junction unmatched. CDR3 length equals 18 residues. Germline V gives CDR1 SGHRS, CDR2 YFSETQ. DNA of the CDR3: TGCGCCAGCAGCTTCACGGCGGGAGGGTCCTCGAGCTCCTACGAGCAGTACTTC. Translated: CASSFTAGGSSSSYEQYF. Drawing the rest from reference TRBV5-1 and TRBJ2-7, the complete variable domain is KAGVTQTPRYLIKTRGQQVTLSCSPISGHRSVSWYQQTPGQGLQFLFEYFSETQRNKGNFPGRFSGRQFSNSRSEMNVSTLELGDSALYLCASSFTAGGSSSSYEQYFGPGTRLTVT.

There are a few counts of this clonotype. A read error may be the cause here, since a much bigger clone is one base away. This chain connects TRBV18 to TRBJ1-1; D gene uncertain. The CDR3 spans 13 residues. Germline loops: CDR1 KGHSH, CDR2 LQKENI. In nucleotides, the CDR3 is TGTGCCAGCTCACCTAGGCGCAACACTGAAGCTCTCTTT. Translation: CASSPRRNTEALF.

This clonotype was detected ten times or more. The genes are TRBV7-2 and TRBJ2-1; D is undetermined. Deletions cut 1 base from V and 0 bases from J, with 10 bases between. Per the germline V gene, CDR1 is SGHTA and CDR2 is FQGNSA. The CDR3 contains 16 residues. The CDR3 DNA follows: TGTGCCAGCAGCTTAGAGGGAATTAGCTCCTACAATGAGCAGTTCTTC. Its translation is CASSLEGISSYNEQFF.

A few counts support this clonotype. V and J are TRBV6-1 and TRBJ2-1; D is perhaps TRBD2 (7 bases). Between the trimmed V and J ends, which lost 6 bases and 3 bases, there was a span of 15 bases. The CDR3 has 15 residues. From germline, CDR1 is MNHNS and CDR2 SASEGT. The CDR3 region is CASSGGRNNYNEQFF. CDR3 DNA sequence: TGTGCCAGCAGCGGGGGGCGGAACAACTACAATGAGCAGTTCTTC.

V gene TRBV28 combines with J gene TRBJ2-3; 11 bases match TRBD2. V shed 6 bases and J 3 bases; nucleotides not matched to a gene: 11. The CDR3 runs to 17 residues. Germline loops: CDR1 MDHEN, CDR2 SYDVKM. The CDR3 DNA is TGTGCCAGCAGGGGGGGGGGACTAGCGGATAGAACAGATACGCAGTATTTT. Encoded protein: CASRGGGLADRTDTQYF.

A word on this clonotype: A single base separates this from a much larger clone, so it may be a read error. The chain recombines TRBV5-1 with TRBJ2-1, with D perhaps being TRBD1 or TRBD2 (5 bases each). The J call is in doubt because the DNA end fits TRBJ2-7 better. This CDR3 comprises 16 residues. Germline CDR1 SGHRS, CDR2 YFSETQ. In DNA, the CDR3 is TGCGCCAGCAGCTCGGGGCTTTATGGCTCCTACAATGAGCAGTACTTC. It specifies CASSSGLYGSYNEQYF.

The sample holds a few counts of this clonotype. The V call is TRBV28, the J call TRBJ2-1, with D perhaps being TRBD1 or TRBD2 (5 bases each). Per the germline V gene, CDR1 is MDHEN and CDR2 is SYDVKM. The V end lost 2 bases, the J end lost 7 bases, and 24 bases lay between the germline ends. This CDR3 comprises 18 residues. The chain's CDR3 is CASSLGPPLGPEGNEQFF. CDR3 nucleotide sequence: TGTGCCAGCAGTTTAGGGCCCCCCCTGGGACCCGAGGGGAATGAGCAGTTCTTC.

This clonotype was observed many times. This sequence joins TRBV11-2 and TRBJ2-5; D gene unclear. There are 14 residues in the CDR3. CDR1 SGHAT and CDR2 FQNNGV come from the germline V gene. The V and J ends lost 5 bases and 2 bases respectively, with 12 bases between them. DNA for the CDR3: TGTGCCAGCAGCCTATACAGTGATCAAGAGACCCAGTACTTC. It translates to CASSLYSDQETQYF.

This chain links TRBV6-5 with TRBJ2-7; D call uncertain. Germline lookup yields CDR1 MNHEY and CDR2 SVGAGI. This CDR3 has 13 amino acids. The V end was cut by 2 bases, the J end by 2 bases, with 7 bases between. This chain's CDR3 is CASSYGRTYEQYF. For the CDR3, the DNA is TGTGCCAGCAGTTACGGCAGAACCTACGAGCAGTACTTC.

This clonotype has ten or more counts. The rearrangement uses TRBV11-2 and TRBJ2-5; 9 bases are a match to TRBD1. Trimming at V came to 4 bases and at J to 4 bases, leaving 7 bases not matched to a gene. CDR1 is SGHAT, CDR2 FQNNGV, per germline. CDR3 size: 15 residues. For the CDR3, the DNA is TGTGCCAGCAGCTCTACACAGGGGGCAAGAGAGACCCAGTACTTC. It is translated as CASSSTQGARETQYF.